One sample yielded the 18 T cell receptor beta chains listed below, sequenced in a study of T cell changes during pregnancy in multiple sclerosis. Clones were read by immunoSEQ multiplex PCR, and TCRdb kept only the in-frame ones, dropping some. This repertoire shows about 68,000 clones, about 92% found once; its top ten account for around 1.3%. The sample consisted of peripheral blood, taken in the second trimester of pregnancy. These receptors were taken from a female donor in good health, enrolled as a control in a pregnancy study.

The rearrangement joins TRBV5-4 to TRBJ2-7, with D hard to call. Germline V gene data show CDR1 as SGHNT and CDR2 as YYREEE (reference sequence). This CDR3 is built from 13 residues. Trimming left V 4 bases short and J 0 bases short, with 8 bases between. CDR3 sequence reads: CASSRRGSYEQYF. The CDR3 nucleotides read TGTGCCAGCAGCCGACGCGGCTCCTACGAGCAGTACTTC. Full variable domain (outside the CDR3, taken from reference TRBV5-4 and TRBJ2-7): ETGVTQSPTHLIKTRGQQVTLRCSSQSGHNTVSWYQQALGQGPQFIFQYYREEENGRGNFPPRFSGLQFPNYSSELNVNALELDDSALYLCASSRRGSYEQYFGPGTRLTVT.

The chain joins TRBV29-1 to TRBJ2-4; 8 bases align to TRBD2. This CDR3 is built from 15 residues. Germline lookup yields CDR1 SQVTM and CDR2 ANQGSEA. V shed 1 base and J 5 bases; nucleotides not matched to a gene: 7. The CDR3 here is CSVEAHPGGQNIQYF. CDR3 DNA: TGCAGCGTTGAAGCCCACCCGGGGGGGCAAAACATTCAGTACTTC.

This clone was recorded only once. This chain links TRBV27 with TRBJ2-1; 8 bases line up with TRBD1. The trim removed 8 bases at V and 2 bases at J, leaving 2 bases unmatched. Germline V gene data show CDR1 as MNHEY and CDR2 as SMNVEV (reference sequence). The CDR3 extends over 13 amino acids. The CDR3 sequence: CASWTGPYNEQFF. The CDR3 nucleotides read TGTGCCAGCTGGACAGGGCCCTACAATGAGCAGTTCTTC.

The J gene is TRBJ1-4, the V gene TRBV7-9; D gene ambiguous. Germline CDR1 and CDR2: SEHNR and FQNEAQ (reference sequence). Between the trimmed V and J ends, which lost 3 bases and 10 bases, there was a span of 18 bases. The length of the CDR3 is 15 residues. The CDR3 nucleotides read TGTGCCAGCAGCTTGGCAGAGCGCATGGTTGTAAAACTGTTTTTT. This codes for CASSLAERMVVKLFF.

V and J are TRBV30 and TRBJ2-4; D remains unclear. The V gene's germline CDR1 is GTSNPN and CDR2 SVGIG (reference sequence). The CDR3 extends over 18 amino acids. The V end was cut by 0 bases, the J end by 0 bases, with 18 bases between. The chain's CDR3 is CAWSVQSFGQLAKNIQYF. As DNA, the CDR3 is TGTGCCTGGAGTGTACAGAGCTTTGGGCAGCTAGCCAAAAACATTCAGTACTTC.

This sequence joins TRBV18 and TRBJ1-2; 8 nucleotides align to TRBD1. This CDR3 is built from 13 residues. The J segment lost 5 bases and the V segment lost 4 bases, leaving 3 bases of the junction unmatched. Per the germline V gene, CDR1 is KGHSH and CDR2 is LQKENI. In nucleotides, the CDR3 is TGTGCCAGCTCACTGGACAGGGTATATGGCTACACCTTC. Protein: CASSLDRVYGYTF.

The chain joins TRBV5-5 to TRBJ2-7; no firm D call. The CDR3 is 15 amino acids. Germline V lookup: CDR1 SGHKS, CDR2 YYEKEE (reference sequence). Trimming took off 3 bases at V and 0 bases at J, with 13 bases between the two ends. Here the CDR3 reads CASSSGPHRSYEQYF. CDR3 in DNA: TGTGCCAGCAGCTCAGGCCCTCATCGCTCCTACGAGCAGTACTTC.

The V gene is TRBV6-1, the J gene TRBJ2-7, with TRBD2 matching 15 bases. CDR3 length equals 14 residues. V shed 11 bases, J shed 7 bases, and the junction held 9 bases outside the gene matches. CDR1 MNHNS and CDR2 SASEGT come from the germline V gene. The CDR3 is CASIGLAGGIEQYF. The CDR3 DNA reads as TGTGCCTCCATTGGACTAGCGGGGGGGATTGAGCAGTACTTC.

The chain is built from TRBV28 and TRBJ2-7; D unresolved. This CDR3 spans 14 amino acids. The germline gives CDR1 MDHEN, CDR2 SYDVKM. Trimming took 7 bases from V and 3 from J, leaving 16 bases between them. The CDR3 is CASTLMLGDYEQYF. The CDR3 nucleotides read TGTGCCAGCACCCTGATGCTCGGAGACTACGAGCAGTACTTC.

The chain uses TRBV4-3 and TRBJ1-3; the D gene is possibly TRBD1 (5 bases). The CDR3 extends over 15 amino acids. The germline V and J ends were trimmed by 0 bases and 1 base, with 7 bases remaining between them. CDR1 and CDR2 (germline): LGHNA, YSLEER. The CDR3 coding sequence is TGCGCCAGCAGCCAAGATAGGGGATCTGGAAACACCATATATTTT. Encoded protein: CASSQDRGSGNTIYF.

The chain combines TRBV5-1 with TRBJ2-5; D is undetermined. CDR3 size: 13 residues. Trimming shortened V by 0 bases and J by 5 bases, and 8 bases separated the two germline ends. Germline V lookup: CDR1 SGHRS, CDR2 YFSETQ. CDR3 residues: CASSLGTPETQYF. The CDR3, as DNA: TGCGCCAGCAGCTTGGGAACTCCCGAGACCCAGTACTTC.

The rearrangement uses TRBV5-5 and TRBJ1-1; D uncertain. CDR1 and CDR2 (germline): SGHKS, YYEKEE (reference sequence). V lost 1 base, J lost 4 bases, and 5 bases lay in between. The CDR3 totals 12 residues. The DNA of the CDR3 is TGTGCCAGCAGCTTGTGGGCCACTGAAGCTTTCTTT. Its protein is CASSLWATEAFF.

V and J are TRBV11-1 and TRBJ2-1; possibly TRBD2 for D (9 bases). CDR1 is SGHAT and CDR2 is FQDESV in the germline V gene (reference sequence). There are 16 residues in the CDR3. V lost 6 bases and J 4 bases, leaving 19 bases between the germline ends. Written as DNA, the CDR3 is TGTGCCAGCAGTCCAGGGGGCGGGGGGGTGTACAATGAGCAGTTCTTC. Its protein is CASSPGGGGVYNEQFF.

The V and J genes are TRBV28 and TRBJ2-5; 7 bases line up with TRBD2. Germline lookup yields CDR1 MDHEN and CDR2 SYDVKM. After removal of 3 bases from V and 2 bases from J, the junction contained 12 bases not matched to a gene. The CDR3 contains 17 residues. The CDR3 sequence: CASSFLGSGAPQETQYF. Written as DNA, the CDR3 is TGTGCCAGCAGTTTTCTTGGGAGCGGGGCTCCTCAAGAGACCCAGTACTTC.

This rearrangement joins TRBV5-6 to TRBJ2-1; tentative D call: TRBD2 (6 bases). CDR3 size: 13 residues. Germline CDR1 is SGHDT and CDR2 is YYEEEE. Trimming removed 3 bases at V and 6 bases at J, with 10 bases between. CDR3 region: CASSSTSSNEQFF. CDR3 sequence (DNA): TGTGCCAGCAGCTCTACTAGCAGCAATGAGCAGTTCTTC. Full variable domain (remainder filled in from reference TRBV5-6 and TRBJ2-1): DAGVTQSPTHLIKTRGQQVTLRCSPKSGHDTVSWYQQALGQGPQFIFQYYEEEERQRGNFPDRFSGHQFPNYSSELNVNALLLGDSALYLCASSSTSSNEQFFGPGTRLTVL.

CDR3 in amino acids: CASSLWGGFGDEQYF. CDR3 DNA sequence: TGTGCCAGCAGCTTGTGGGGGGGCTTCGGGGACGAGCAGTACTTC. This chain uses TRBV7-2 with TRBJ2-5, with TRBD2 as a possible D gene (7 bases). The tail of the sequence fits TRBJ2-7 better, so the J call may be wrong. Germline V gene lookup returns CDR1 SGHTA and CDR2 FQGNSA. The CDR3 has 15 amino acids.

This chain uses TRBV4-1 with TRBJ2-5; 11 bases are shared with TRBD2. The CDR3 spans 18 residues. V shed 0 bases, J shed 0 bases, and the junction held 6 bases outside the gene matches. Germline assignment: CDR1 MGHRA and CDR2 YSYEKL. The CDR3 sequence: CASSQDRVAGGHQETQYF. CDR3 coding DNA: TGCGCCAGCAGCCAAGATCGTGTAGCGGGAGGGCACCAAGAGACCCAGTACTTC.

The CDR3 bases are TGTGCCAGTAGCTTACAAGCAGATACGCAGTATTTT. This translates into CASSLQADTQYF. J is TRBJ2-3 and V is TRBV19; D unresolved. Trimming shortened V by 6 bases and J by 4 bases, and 8 bases separated the two germline ends. This CDR3 region has 12 residues. CDR1 and CDR2 (germline): LNHDA, SQIVND (reference sequence). Together with reference TRBV19 and TRBJ2-3, the CDR3 gives the full variable domain: DGGITQSPKYLFRKEGQNVTLSCEQNLNHDAMYWYRQDPGQGLRLIYYSQIVNDFQKGDIAEGYSVSREKKESFPLTVTSAQKNPTAFYLCASSLQADTQYFGPGTRLTVL.